Following are 18 T cell receptor beta chains from one sample sequenced in a study of T cells in Graves' hyperthyroidism and ophthalmopathy (dated by TCRdb to about 2019). Library prep was done by multiplex PCR. The sequencer was an Illumina HiSeq 2000. The TCR beta CDR3 regions were amplified from the RNA transcripts. The TCR CDR3 was subjected to a first round of RT-PCR using the HTBI primer set and the Qiagen OneStep RT-PCR kit. TCRdb redid the processing of the public reads, applying fastp at Q25 and MiXCR, and retained in-frame beta chains. Merged by CDR3 protein, the rows form single entries marked with the most common genes and DNA. In all, the sample holds about 770,000 distinct CDR3 sequences, and roughly 20% of those were seen once. Together, the top ten hold over 15% of the sample. Sequenced sample: blood. These TCRs come from a woman between 50 and 59 years old with Graves' hyperthyroidism that later progressed to Graves' ophthalmopathy.

This clonotype was counted only a few times. The gene calls are TRBV5-5 and TRBJ2-1; D is unclear. Germline CDR1 reads SGHKS; CDR2 reads YYEKEE (reference sequence). The CDR3 runs to 11 residues. Trimming removed 1 base at V and 9 bases at J, with 5 bases between. DNA for the CDR3: TGTGCCAGCAGCTTGTTGATTGAGCAGTTCTTC. This codes for CASSLLIEQFF.

Ten or more counts support this clonotype. V gene TRBV3-1 combines with J gene TRBJ1-1; D unclear. Germline V gene sequence: CDR1 LGHDT, CDR2 YNNKEL (reference sequence). This CDR3 comprises 14 residues. Trimming took off 7 bases at V and 1 base at J, with 13 bases between the two ends. CDR3 nucleotide sequence: TGTGCCAGCAACCTCGGGAGTACGAACACTGAAGCTTTCTTT. Its protein is CASNLGSTNTEAFF.

The chain recombines TRBV9 with TRBJ2-5; 7 nucleotides match TRBD1. This CDR3 has 15 amino acids. V was clipped by 0 bases and J by 5 bases; unmatched bases: 7. The V gene's germline CDR1 is SGDLS and CDR2 YYNGEE. CDR3 nucleotide sequence: TGTGCCAGCAGCGTAGCTACAGGGGATTGGGAGACCCAGTACTTC. This gives the protein CASSVATGDWETQYF. The variable domain in full, completed from reference TRBV9 and TRBJ2-5, reads DSGVTQTPKHLITATGQRVTLRCSPRSGDLSVYWYQQSLDQGLQFLIQYYNGEERAKGNILERFSAQQFPDLHSELNLSSLELGDSALYFCASSVATGDWETQYFGPGTRLLVL.

This clonotype has only a few counts. The chain recombines TRBV19 with TRBJ1-2; 9 bases fit TRBD1. The germline CDR1 and CDR2 sequences are LNHDA and SQIVND (reference sequence). With V trimmed by 5 bases and J by 4 bases, 11 bases remained unmatched. This CDR3 contains 16 residues. The CDR3 bases are TGTGCCAGTAGTCCGACGGGACAGGGTGGAGCCTATGGCTACACCTTC. It encodes CASSPTGQGGAYGYTF.

This chain links TRBV30 with TRBJ2-1; D is uncertain. CDR3 length: 14 amino acids. Germline assignment: CDR1 GTSNPN and CDR2 SVGIG (reference sequence). Trimming removed 0 bases at V and 9 bases at J, with 15 bases between. The CDR3 protein is CAWSVFLTLIEQFF. DNA for the CDR3: TGTGCCTGGAGTGTATTCCTCACCTTGATTGAGCAGTTCTTC. The full variable domain, in which reference TRBV30 and TRBJ2-1 provide the parts outside the CDR3, is SQTIHQWPATLVQPVGSPLSLECTVEGTSNPNLYWYRQAAGRGLQLLFYSVGIGQISSEVPQNLSASRPQDRQFILSSKKLLLSDSGFYLCAWSVFLTLIEQFFGPGTRLTVL.

This clonotype was found a few times. The chain couples TRBV19 to TRBJ2-2; D is tentatively TRBD1 or TRBD2 (5 bases each). This CDR3 spans 14 amino acids. The ends were cut back, 4 bases at V and 4 bases at J, with 10 bases in the middle. Germline assignment: CDR1 LNHDA and CDR2 SQIVND (reference sequence). CDR3 in DNA: TGTGCCAGTAGTAGCTGGGACCTCACCGGGGAGCTGTTTTTT. Residues: CASSSWDLTGELFF.

This chain connects TRBV4-1 to TRBJ1-2, with D possibly TRBD1 on 5 matching bases. Per germline, CDR1 MGHRA and CDR2 YSYEKL. The ends were cut back, 3 bases at V and 7 bases at J, with 15 bases in the middle. The CDR3 consists of 14 residues. The CDR3 nucleotides read TGCGCCAGCAGCCAGACCGGGGGTCCAAGTGGCTACACCTTC. Its protein product is CASSQTGGPSGYTF.

This clonotype has a handful of counts. V and J are TRBV27 and TRBJ2-1, with 11 bases identical to TRBD2. With V trimmed by 3 bases and J by 7 bases, 5 bases remained unmatched. The CDR3 totals 15 residues. CDR1 is MNHEY, CDR2 SMNVEV, per germline (reference sequence). The CDR3 coding sequence is TGTGCCAGCAGTTTTAGCGGGGGGGCCCTAAATGAGCAGTTCTTC. The encoded protein is CASSFSGGALNEQFF.

The chain couples TRBV10-3 to TRBJ1-2; TRBD1 might be the D (6 bases). The CDR3 totals 14 residues. V lost 11 bases to trimming and J lost 6 bases, with 22 bases between them. Per germline, CDR1 ENHRY and CDR2 SYGVKD. Here the CDR3 DNA reads TGTGCCTCCAAGTCCAGGGGAGAAGGTGATGGCTACACCTTC. Amino acids: CASKSRGEGDGYTF.

The rearrangement uses TRBV19 and TRBJ2-7; unclear D gene. CDR1 is LNHDA and CDR2 is SQIVND in the germline V gene (reference sequence). V shed 4 bases and J shed 1 base, with 20 bases lying between them. This CDR3 is 17 amino acids long. The CDR3 protein is CASSKHSVGERSYEQYF. CDR3 nucleotide sequence: TGTGCCAGTAGTAAACATTCGGTGGGTGAGCGATCCTACGAGCAGTACTTC.

The sample holds a few counts of this clonotype. The chain links TRBV2 to TRBJ1-6; no reliable D call. CDR1 and CDR2 from the germline V gene are SNHLY and FYNNEI. The CDR3 length is 14 residues. The V end lost 4 bases, the J end lost 10 bases, and 14 bases lay between the germline ends. Here the CDR3 DNA reads TGTGCCAGCAGTGGGACCAGCCTTCGATCACCCCTCCACTTT. Its translation: CASSGTSLRSPLHF.

This clonotype has ten or more counts. V and J are TRBV20-1 and TRBJ2-5; weak D call: TRBD2 (6 bases). The CDR3 sequence is 12 residues long. Trimming took 4 bases from V and 5 from J, leaving 11 bases between them. CDR1 and CDR2 from the germline V gene are DFQATT and SNEGSKA (reference sequence). CDR3 loop: CSAIGGAETQYF. In nucleotides, the CDR3 is TGCAGTGCTATAGGCGGGGCTGAGACCCAGTACTTC.

There are many counts of this clonotype. The chain recombines TRBV2 with TRBJ1-5; D perhaps matches TRBD1 (6 bases). V was trimmed by 3 bases and J by 4 bases, leaving 16 bases between them. This CDR3 is 16 amino acids long. The germline gives CDR1 SNHLY, CDR2 FYNNEI. The CDR3 reads CASSDPGGGGNQPQHF. Here the CDR3 DNA reads TGTGCCAGCAGTGACCCAGGAGGGGGAGGGAATCAGCCCCAGCATTTT.

This clonotype was counted many times. The CDR3 sequence is CASAQGGGNQPQHF. For the CDR3, the DNA is TGTGCCAGCGCACAGGGTGGAGGCAATCAGCCCCAGCATTTT. The chain uses TRBV7-9 and TRBJ1-5, with D possibly being TRBD1 (6 bases). Germline V gene data show CDR1 as SEHNR and CDR2 as FQNEAQ (reference sequence). V was cut by 8 bases and J by 2 bases, with 13 bases left in between. The CDR3 covers 14 residues. Full variable domain (missing parts from reference TRBV7-9 and TRBJ1-5): DTGVSQNPRHKITKRGQNVTFRCDPISEHNRLYWYRQTLGQGPEFLTYFQNEAQLEKSRLLSDRFSAERPKGSFSTLEIQRTEQGDSAMYLCASAQGGGNQPQHFGDGTRLSIL.

This clonotype was found a few times. The chain carries TRBV5-1 and TRBJ2-1; D remains ambiguous. Germline-derived CDR1 and CDR2 are SGHRS and YFSETQ. CDR3 length: 16 amino acids. V was clipped by 0 bases and J by 2 bases, with 12 bases between them. This CDR3 is CASSLAPGATYNEQFF. For the CDR3, the DNA is TGCGCCAGCAGCTTGGCCCCGGGCGCAACCTACAATGAGCAGTTCTTC.

This clonotype was observed a few times. CDR3 in DNA: TGCAGCGCCCTTAAGACGGGGTCCGAGACCCAGTACTTC. Residues: CSALKTGSETQYF. The rearrangement links TRBV29-1 to TRBJ2-5; D is perhaps TRBD2 (5 bases). V gave up 7 bases and J gave up 5 bases, with 17 bases separating them. Germline-derived CDR1 and CDR2 are SQVTM and ANQGSEA. The CDR3 loop spans 13 amino acids.

This clonotype was seen a few times. The V and J genes are TRBV6-2 or TRBV6-3 and TRBJ1-2; 11 positions agree with TRBD1. V shed 2 bases, J shed 7 bases, and the junction held 6 bases outside the gene matches. CDR3 length: 15 amino acids. CDR1 is MNHEY, CDR2 SVGEGT, per germline. CDR3 DNA sequence: TGTGCCAGCAGTTACCCGGACAGGGGGCAGGGTGGCTACACCTTC. Amino acids: CASSYPDRGQGGYTF.

This clonotype showed up many times. V gene TRBV18 combines with J gene TRBJ2-3, with TRBD2 matching 10 bases. Unmatched junction bases numbered 4, after V lost 1 base and J lost 0 bases. The CDR3 is made up of 17 amino acids. Germline V gene lookup returns CDR1 KGHSH and CDR2 LQKENI. This CDR3 reads CASSPRVAGGSTDTQYF. The CDR3 DNA reads as TGTGCCAGCTCACCACGTGTAGCGGGGGGAAGCACAGATACGCAGTATTTT.